This TCR beta chain was observed in a study of T cell repertoires in cytomegalovirus infection (dated by TCRdb to 2018 to 2020). Study-wide context: The HLA type of each donor mattered for the analysis, because public TCR beta signatures pointed to carriage of CMV infection along with the matching HLA type.

The sample was run on an Illumina HiSeq 1500. TCRdb reran the public reads through fastp at Q25 and MiXCR, keeping productive beta chains. Each entry merges the rows of one CDR3 protein and shows their most common DNA and genes. Within this sample are approximately 550,000 distinct CDR3 sequences, with 15% to 20% of them counted one time only. Of the sample, approximately 24% falls within the top ten clones. On the study overall, not on this receptor specifically: In the ex vivo response, HLA-C-restricted CMV-specific TCR beta clonotypes were dominant, and in two of eight donors the single most frequent clonotype came from this HLA-C-restricted group. In both this cohort and an independent roughly 330-donor cohort, the cumulative frequency of public TCR beta family members distinguished carriers of CMV infection plus the relevant HLA type.

Of note for this clonotype: This clone's antigen is unknown. Base qualities are not recorded, but no much larger clone differs from it by a single base.

The CDR3 spans 16 residues, from the cysteine through the phenylalanine. Just the 48-base CDR3 DNA is kept, in frame starting at base 1. Trimming removed 4 bases from V and 4 bases from J, leaving 17 bases between the germline ends. The germline V gene (reference sequence) gives CDR1 as LNHDA and CDR2 as SQIVND. The rearrangement joined TRBV19 to TRBJ2-1; a weak D assignment points to TRBD2 (8 bases agree). The TCR sequence derives from a human donor in good health (CMV status not recorded). Some clones in this sample may be carry-over from other donors' samples. Sequencing used CD8+ T cells from PBMCs. The DNA sequence is TGTGCCAGTAGTACCGGGAGGGGGCTCGGGTACAATGAGCAGTTCTTC. It translates as CASSTGRGLGYNEQFF.